This T cell receptor beta chain was identified in a study of metastatic and nonmetastatic thyroid tumors. TCRdb re-processed the PCR reads through MiXCR. Of more than 12,000 clones listed, around 25% are singletons. Thyroid surgery had not been preceded by any treatment in any patient. This clone is judged medium-sized (0.01 to 0.1%). The source is a female donor with papillary thyroid cancer or a benign thyroid nodule (not recorded which). Some clones in this sample may be carry-over from other donors' samples. Sequenced sample: tumor tissue.

CDR3 in DNA: TGTGCCAGCAGTCCCAGGGGCTCTGGAAACACCATATATTTT. Translation gives CASSPRGSGNTIYF. V usage is TRBV25-1 and J usage is TRBJ1-3; a weak D match, TRBD1 (6 bases). V was shortened by 5 bases and J by 0 bases, with 8 bases between the two germline ends. Germline V gives CDR1 MGHDK, CDR2 SYGVNS. CDR3 length: 14 amino acids.